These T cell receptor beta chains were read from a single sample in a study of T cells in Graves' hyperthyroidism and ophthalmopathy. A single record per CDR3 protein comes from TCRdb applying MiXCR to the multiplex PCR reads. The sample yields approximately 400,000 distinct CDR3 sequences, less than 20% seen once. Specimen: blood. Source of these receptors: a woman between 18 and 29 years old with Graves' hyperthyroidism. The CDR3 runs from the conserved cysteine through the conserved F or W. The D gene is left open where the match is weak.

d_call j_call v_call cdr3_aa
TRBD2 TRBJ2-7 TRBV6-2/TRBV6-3 CASTSGLDVYEQYF
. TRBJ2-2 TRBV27 CASSWKGAGELFF
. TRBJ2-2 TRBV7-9 CASSLGYIGGTENTGELFF
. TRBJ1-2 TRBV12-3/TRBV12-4 CASSLEGLGGYTF
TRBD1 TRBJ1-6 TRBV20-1 CSAPMAQGNSPLHF
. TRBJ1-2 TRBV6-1 CASSEPPGYTF
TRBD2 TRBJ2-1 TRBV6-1 CASTVAGGPIAISYNEQFF
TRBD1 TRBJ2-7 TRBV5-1 CASKLGTVSYEQYF
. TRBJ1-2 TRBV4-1 CASSQDRGGRGFYGYTF
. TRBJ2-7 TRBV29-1 CSVELPGAVVEQYF
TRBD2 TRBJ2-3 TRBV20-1 CSARWTSGEYF
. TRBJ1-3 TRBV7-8 CASSPVYGDTIYF
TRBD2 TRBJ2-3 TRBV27 CTSSYTGGQRTQYF
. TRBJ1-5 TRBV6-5 CASSYSGVNQPQHF
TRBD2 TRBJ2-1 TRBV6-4 CASSEGLAGEDDEQFF
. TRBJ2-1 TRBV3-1 CASSPTAGRGPYNEQFF
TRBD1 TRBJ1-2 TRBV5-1 CASSLSTGEDGYTF
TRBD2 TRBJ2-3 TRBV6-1 CASRITGTSGADTQYF
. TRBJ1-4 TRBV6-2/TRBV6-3 CASSTGLNEKLFF
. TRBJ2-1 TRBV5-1 CASSFTADYNEQFF
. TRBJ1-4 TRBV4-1 CASSQSGSPGGEKLFF
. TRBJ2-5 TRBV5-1 CASSLHLQETQYF
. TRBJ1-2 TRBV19 CASHTGEGPPRTGYTF
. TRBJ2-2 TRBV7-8 CASSLVGGHTGELFF
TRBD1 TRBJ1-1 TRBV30 CAWSNTGQGDTEAFF
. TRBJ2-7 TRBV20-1 CSARGRAYEQYF
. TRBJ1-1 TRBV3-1 CASSQGEGLNTEAFF
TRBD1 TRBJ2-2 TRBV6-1 CASSVISHRGRVGELFF
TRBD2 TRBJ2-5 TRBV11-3 CASSLQERGTSWQETQYF
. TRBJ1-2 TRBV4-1 CASSQGFRGPRYYGYTF
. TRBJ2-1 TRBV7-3 CASSRMGEGGPYNEQFF
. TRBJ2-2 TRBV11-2 CASSRGQITGELFF
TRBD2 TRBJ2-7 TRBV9 CASSVATASGSSEQYF
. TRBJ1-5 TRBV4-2 CASSSNVAGGYQPQHF
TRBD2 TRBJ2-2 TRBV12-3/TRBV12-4 CATQYGGRSGTGELFF
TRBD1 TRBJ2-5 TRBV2 CASTRQGMQETQYF
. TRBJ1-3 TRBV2 CAIKRGQAHGRGNTIYF
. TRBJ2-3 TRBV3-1 CASSQVRRGVPDTQYF